This TCR beta chain was retrieved from a study of cytomegalovirus exposure and HLA in healthy donors. The V gene end was trimmed by 1 base and the J gene end by 4 bases; junction bases not matched to a gene: 4. The CDR3 is 14 residues long. Germline lookup yields CDR1 SGHTA and CDR2 FQGNSA. Separate from the roughly 670-subject first cohort, the roughly 120-subject validation cohort was the one that the donors belonged to. Findings and caveats of the study: Reports indicated that the classifier achieved high specificity and sensitivity in diagnosing cytomegalovirus status.

TCRdb's copy holds only in-frame clones and misses some; the assay was immunoSEQ multiplex PCR. The sample yields some 140,000 clones, about 88% seen once. As for this clone: Its specificity is not known.

This chain uses TRBV7-2 with TRBJ2-7; the match to TRBD1 covers 7 bases. The sample comprised PBMCs. This receptor was obtained from a man aged 18 to 29 in good health and CMV-seropositive. CDR3 sequence reads: CASSLEGARYEQYF. The CDR3 DNA sequence: TGTGCCAGCAGCTTAGAGGGGGCAAGGTACGAGCAGTACTTC.